The 15 T cell receptor beta chains in this list originate from one sample, sequenced in a study of HIV-infected patients and healthy controls. Whole blood was used without fractionation, so all unsorted peripheral T cells were included. About 540 ng RNA was reverse transcribed with alpha and beta constant-region primers. Using multiplexing indices, alpha and beta chain libraries were generated apart by chain-specific third strand synthesis. A single record per CDR3 protein comes from TCRdb applying MiXCR to the 5' RACE reads. The sample records roughly 25,000 distinct CDR3 sequences, 8.5% to 9% being singletons. Sequencing used blood. The receptors stem from an adult in good health.

This clonotype was counted only a few times. The chain has TRBV7-2 and TRBJ1-1; 7 bases are shared with TRBD1. CDR3 size: 14 residues. V was pared by 5 bases and J by 6 bases, with 9 bases of the junction left unmatched. Germline CDR1 and CDR2: SGHTA and FQGNSA. CDR3 protein: CASSRGQVLPEAFF. CDR3 nucleotide sequence: TGTGCCAGCAGCCGAGGACAGGTCCTACCTGAAGCTTTCTTT.

Many counts were recorded for this clonotype. The J gene is TRBJ2-7, the V gene TRBV7-8; the D gene is possibly TRBD1 (5 bases). CDR1 SGHVS and CDR2 FQNEAQ come from the germline V gene. V lost 1 base, J lost 0 bases, and 16 bases lay in between. The CDR3 has 17 amino acids. Here the CDR3 DNA reads TGTGCCAGCAGCTTAGACTCTGTAGGGGCCCTCTCCTACGAGCAGTACTTC. It encodes CASSLDSVGALSYEQYF.

This clonotype is labeled as medium-sized. The chain links TRBV20-1 to TRBJ1-5; D is undetermined. This CDR3 contains 15 residues. Trimming pared 5 bases from V and 0 bases from J, leaving 14 bases between. Germline CDR1 reads DFQATT; CDR2 reads SNEGSKA (reference sequence). The CDR3 nucleotides read TGCAGTGCTTTCCTCTCCCTTAGTAGCAATCAGCCCCAGCATTTT. The encoded protein is CSAFLSLSSNQPQHF.

V usage is TRBV14 and J usage is TRBJ1-4; D is undetermined. CDR3 length equals 15 residues. With 2 bases removed from V and 3 bases from J, the gap between germline ends came to 10 bases. CDR1 and CDR2 from the germline V gene are SGHDN and FVKESK. This chain's CDR3 is CASSQRAGSNEKLFF. Written as DNA, the CDR3 is TGTGCCAGCAGCCAACGTGCGGGGTCTAATGAAAAACTGTTTTTT.

This clonotype was seen at least ten times. This sequence joins TRBV6-1 and TRBJ1-5; maybe TRBD1 (5 bases). CDR1 and CDR2 from the germline V gene are MNHNS and SASEGT. The V and J ends lost 8 bases and 1 base respectively, with 12 bases between them. This CDR3 has 14 amino acids. The CDR3 bases are TGTGCCAGCGGGGACTGGGGGAGCAATCAGCCCCAGCATTTT. This encodes CASGDWGSNQPQHF.

The V gene is TRBV6-4, the J gene TRBJ2-6, with TRBD1 identical over 8 bases. V shed 3 bases, J shed 1 base, and the junction held 2 bases outside the gene matches. The CDR3 totals 16 residues. Germline-derived CDR1 and CDR2 are MRHNA and SNTAGT. CDR3 sequence (DNA): TGTGCCAGCAGTGAGGGGACAGGATCTGGGGCCAACGTCCTGACTTTC. Its translation: CASSEGTGSGANVLTF.

This clonotype was found many times. V gene TRBV6-1 combines with J gene TRBJ2-6; a possible D gene is TRBD2 (5 bases). The CDR3 is 15 residues long. The V end lost 2 bases, the J end lost 0 bases, and 5 bases lay between the germline ends. Germline lookup yields CDR1 MNHNS and CDR2 SASEGT. DNA of the CDR3: TGTGCCAGCAGTGAAACTAGCTCTGGGGCCAACGTCCTGACTTTC. Protein: CASSETSSGANVLTF.

Ten or more counts support this clonotype. The chain links TRBV29-1 to TRBJ1-2; 12 nucleotides agree with TRBD1. The CDR3 has 12 amino acids. J gave up 8 bases and V 6 bases, and 4 bases lay outside the gene matches. CDR1 is SQVTM, CDR2 ANQGSEA, per germline. The CDR3 DNA reads as TGCAGCGTGGGACAGGGGGCTGGCGGCTACACCTTC. Translation: CSVGQGAGGYTF.

There are many counts of this clonotype. The chain joins TRBV3-1 to TRBJ1-1; D unresolved. The CDR3 loop spans 14 amino acids. Germline values: CDR1 LGHDT, CDR2 YNNKEL (reference sequence). Trimming removed 5 bases at V and 3 bases at J, with 13 bases between. Here the CDR3 DNA reads TGTGCCAGCAGCACCGGGGAGTTCCACACTGAAGCTTTCTTT. The encoded protein is CASSTGEFHTEAFF. The variable domain in full, completed from reference TRBV3-1 and TRBJ1-1, reads DTAVSQTPKYLVTQMGNDKSIKCEQNLGHDTMYWYKQDSKKFLKIMFSYNNKELIINETVPNRFSPKSPDKAHLNLHINSLELGDSAVYFCASSTGEFHTEAFFGQGTRLTVV.

This clonotype was observed at least ten times. V usage is TRBV25-1 and J usage is TRBJ2-2, with D perhaps TRBD1 (5 bases). The CDR3 totals 13 residues. V was clipped by 5 bases and J by 7 bases, with 11 bases between them. Germline V gene lookup returns CDR1 MGHDK and CDR2 SYGVNS. CDR3 sequence: CASSPRVYGELFF. CDR3 DNA sequence: TGTGCCAGCAGTCCCAGGGTGTACGGGGAGCTGTTTTTT.

The sample holds many counts of this clonotype. V gene TRBV7-2 combines with J gene TRBJ2-3, with 9 bases that match TRBD1. CDR1 and CDR2 from the germline V gene are SGHTA and FQGNSA. V shed 4 bases, J shed 2 bases, and the junction held 4 bases outside the gene matches. The CDR3 is 15 residues long. CDR3 coding DNA: TGTGCCAGCAGCTCGGGACAGGGATACACAGATACGCAGTATTTT. It yields the protein CASSSGQGYTDTQYF.

In this sample, this clonotype turned up many times. The genes are TRBV28 and TRBJ2-3; TRBD1 matches 8 bases. This CDR3 spans 18 amino acids. V lost 8 bases to trimming and J lost 0 bases; unmatched junction nucleotides: 16. Germline CDR1 reads MDHEN; CDR2 reads SYDVKM. The CDR3 DNA is TGTGCCAGCGACAGGGGACAACTTTTCCAAACTAGCACAGATACGCAGTATTTT. This codes for CASDRGQLFQTSTDTQYF.

This clonotype is classed as medium-sized. V gene TRBV5-4 combines with J gene TRBJ1-1; tentatively, D is TRBD1 (6 bases). The V end was cut by 4 bases, the J end by 5 bases, with 12 bases between. The germline V gene encodes CDR1 SGHNT and CDR2 YYREEE (reference sequence). The CDR3 runs 13 residues. Here the CDR3 DNA reads TGTGCCAGCAGCCAGCCAGGGGTAACTGAAGCTTTCTTT. It yields the protein CASSQPGVTEAFF. The whole variable domain, remainder taken from reference TRBV5-4 and TRBJ1-1, is ETGVTQSPTHLIKTRGQQVTLRCSSQSGHNTVSWYQQALGQGPQFIFQYYREEENGRGNFPPRFSGLQFPNYSSELNVNALELDDSALYLCASSQPGVTEAFFGQGTRLTVV.

This clonotype was counted ten times or more. The rearrangement joins TRBV7-2 to TRBJ2-5, with 7 bases matching TRBD2. Germline loops: CDR1 SGHTA, CDR2 FQGNSA. V lost 4 bases to trimming and J lost 1 base; unmatched junction nucleotides: 6. This CDR3 contains 15 residues. The CDR3, as DNA: TGTGCCAGCAGCTCCCCCCTAGCGGCCCAAGAGACCCAGTACTTC. It specifies CASSSPLAAQETQYF.

The V and J genes are TRBV5-1 and TRBJ2-4; TRBD2 might be the D (7 bases). Trimming pared 0 bases from V and 2 bases from J, leaving 15 bases between. Germline V gene sequence: CDR1 SGHRS, CDR2 YFSETQ. There are 17 residues in the CDR3. Written as DNA, the CDR3 is TGCGCCAGCAGCTTGGAGGGGGGGCTGATGACCAAAAACATTCAGTACTTC. Translating it yields CASSLEGGLMTKNIQYF.